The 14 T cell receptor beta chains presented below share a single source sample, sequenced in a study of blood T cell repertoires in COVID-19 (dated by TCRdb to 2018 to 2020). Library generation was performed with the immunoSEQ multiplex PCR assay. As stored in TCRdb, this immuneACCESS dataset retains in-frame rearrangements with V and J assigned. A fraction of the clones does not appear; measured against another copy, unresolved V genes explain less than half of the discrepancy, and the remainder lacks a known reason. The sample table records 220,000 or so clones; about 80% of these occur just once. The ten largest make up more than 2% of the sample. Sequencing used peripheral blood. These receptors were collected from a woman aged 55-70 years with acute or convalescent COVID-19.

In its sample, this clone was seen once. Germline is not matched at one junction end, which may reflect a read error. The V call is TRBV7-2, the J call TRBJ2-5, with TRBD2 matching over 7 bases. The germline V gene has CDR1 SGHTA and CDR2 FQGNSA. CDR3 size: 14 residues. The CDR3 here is CASSLAGGGETQYF. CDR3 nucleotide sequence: TGTGCCAGCAGCCTAGCCGGCGGGGGTGAGACCCAGTACTTC.

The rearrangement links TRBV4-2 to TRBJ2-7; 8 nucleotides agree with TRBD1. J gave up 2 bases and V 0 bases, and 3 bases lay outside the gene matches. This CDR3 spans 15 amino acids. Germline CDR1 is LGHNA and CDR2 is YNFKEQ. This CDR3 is CASSQEGTGAYEQYF. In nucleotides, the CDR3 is TGTGCCAGCAGCCAAGAAGGGACAGGTGCCTACGAGCAGTACTTC.

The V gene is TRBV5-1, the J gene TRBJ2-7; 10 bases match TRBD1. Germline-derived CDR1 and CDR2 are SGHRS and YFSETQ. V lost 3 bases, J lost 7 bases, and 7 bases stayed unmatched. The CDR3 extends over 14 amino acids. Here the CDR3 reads CASSYRQGAGEQYF. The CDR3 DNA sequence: TGCGCCAGCAGCTACCGACAGGGGGCAGGGGAGCAGTACTTC.

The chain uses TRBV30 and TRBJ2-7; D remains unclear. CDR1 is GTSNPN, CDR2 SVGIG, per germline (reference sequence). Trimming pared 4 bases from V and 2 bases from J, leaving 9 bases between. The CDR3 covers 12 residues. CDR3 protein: CAWKQLTYEQYF. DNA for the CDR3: TGTGCCTGGAAACAGCTAACCTACGAGCAGTACTTC.

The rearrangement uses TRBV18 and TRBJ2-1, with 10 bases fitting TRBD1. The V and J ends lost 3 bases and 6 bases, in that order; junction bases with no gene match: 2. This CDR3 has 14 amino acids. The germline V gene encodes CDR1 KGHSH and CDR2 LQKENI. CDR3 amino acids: CASSPGQGFNEQFF. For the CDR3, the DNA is TGTGCCAGCTCACCGGGACAGGGGTTCAATGAGCAGTTCTTC. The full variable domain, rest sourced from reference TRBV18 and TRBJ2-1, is NAGVMQNPRHLVRRRGQEARLRCSPMKGHSHVYWYRQLPEEGLKFMVYLQKENIIDESGMPKERFSAEFPKEGPSILRIQQVVRGDSAAYFCASSPGQGFNEQFFGPGTRLTVL.

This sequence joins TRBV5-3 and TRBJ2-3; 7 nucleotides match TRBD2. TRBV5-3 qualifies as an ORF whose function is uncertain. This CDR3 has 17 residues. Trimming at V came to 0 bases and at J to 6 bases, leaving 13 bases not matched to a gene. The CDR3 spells CARSLGQGGFVGDTQYF. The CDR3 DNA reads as TGTGCCAGAAGCTTGGGTCAGGGAGGGTTCGTAGGGGATACGCAGTATTTT.

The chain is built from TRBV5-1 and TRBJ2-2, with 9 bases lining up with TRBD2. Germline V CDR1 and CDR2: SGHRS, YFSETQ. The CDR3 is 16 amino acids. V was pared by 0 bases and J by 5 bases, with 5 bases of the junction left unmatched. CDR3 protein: CASSLGPSGVTGELFF. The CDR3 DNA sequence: TGCGCCAGCAGCTTGGGTCCTAGCGGGGTTACCGGGGAGCTGTTTTTT.

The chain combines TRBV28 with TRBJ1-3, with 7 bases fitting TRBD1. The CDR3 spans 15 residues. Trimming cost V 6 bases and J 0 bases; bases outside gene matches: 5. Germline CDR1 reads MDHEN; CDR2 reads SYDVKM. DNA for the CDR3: TGTGCCAGCAGGGGGGACAGATCCTCTGGAAACACCATATATTTT. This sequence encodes CASRGDRSSGNTIYF.

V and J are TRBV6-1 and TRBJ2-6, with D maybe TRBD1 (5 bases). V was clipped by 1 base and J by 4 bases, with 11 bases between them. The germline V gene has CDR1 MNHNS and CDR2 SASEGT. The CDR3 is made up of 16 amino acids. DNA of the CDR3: TGTGCCAGCAGTGAAGGTCAGGGCCTAGGGGCCAACGTCCTGACTTTC. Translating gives CASSEGQGLGANVLTF.

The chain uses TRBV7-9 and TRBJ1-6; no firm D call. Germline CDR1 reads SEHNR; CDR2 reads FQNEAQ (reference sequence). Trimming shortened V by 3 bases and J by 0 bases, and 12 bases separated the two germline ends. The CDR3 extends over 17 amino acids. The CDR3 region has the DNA TGTGCCAGCAGCTTCGAAGCTGGGAGCTCCTATAATTCACCCCTCCACTTT. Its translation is CASSFEAGSSYNSPLHF.

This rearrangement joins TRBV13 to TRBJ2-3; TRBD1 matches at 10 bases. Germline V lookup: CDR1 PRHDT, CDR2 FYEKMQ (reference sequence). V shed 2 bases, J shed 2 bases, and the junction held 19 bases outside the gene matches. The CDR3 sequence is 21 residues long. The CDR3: CASSLFWSPGTGATDTDTQYF. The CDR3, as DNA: TGTGCCAGCAGCTTATTCTGGTCCCCCGGGACAGGGGCGACTGACACAGATACGCAGTATTTT.

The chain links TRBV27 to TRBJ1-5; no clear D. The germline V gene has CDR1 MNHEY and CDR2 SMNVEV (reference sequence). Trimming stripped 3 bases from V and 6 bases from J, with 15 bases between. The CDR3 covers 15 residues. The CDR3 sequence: CASSLTSNSGQPQHF. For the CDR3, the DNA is TGTGCCAGCAGTTTGACATCCAATAGCGGTCAGCCCCAGCATTTT.

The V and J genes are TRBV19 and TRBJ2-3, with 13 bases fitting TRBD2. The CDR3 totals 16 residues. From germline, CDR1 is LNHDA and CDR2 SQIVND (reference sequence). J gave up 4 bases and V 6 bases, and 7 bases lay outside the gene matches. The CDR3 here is CASSFGTSGVSDTQYF. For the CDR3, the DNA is TGTGCCAGTAGCTTCGGGACTAGCGGGGTTTCAGATACGCAGTATTTT.

This chain's CDR3 is CASSTDRPYGYTF. The CDR3 nucleotides read TGTGCCAGCAGTACCGACAGGCCCTATGGCTACACCTTC. The V call is TRBV6-5, the J call TRBJ1-2, with D perhaps TRBD1 (6 bases). Germline loops: CDR1 MNHEY, CDR2 SVGAGI. This CDR3 contains 13 residues. V shed 5 bases and J shed 4 bases, with 11 bases lying between them.